The clone carrying this T cell receptor beta chain was seen a single time. The junction departs from germline at one end; a sequencing error may be responsible. These data are taken from a study of cytomegalovirus exposure and HLA in healthy donors. The PCR was carried out with 60 Vbeta primers and 13 Jbeta primers. Only in-frame clones appear in the TCRdb table, and some are missing; sequencing was by immunoSEQ multiplex PCR. The table includes 100,000 to 150,000 clones, 83% detected once. Germline lookup yields CDR1 SEHNR and CDR2 FQNEAQ (reference sequence). This CDR3 spans 18 amino acids. The chain employs TRBV7-9 and TRBJ2-6; 9 positions match TRBD1. Material: PBMCs. This TCR derives from a woman in her thirties or forties in good health and CMV-seropositive. CDR3 loop: CSSSPGTGRLLGANVLTF. The CDR3 DNA sequence: TGTTCCAGCAGTCCCGGGACAGGGCGCCTGTTAGGGGCCAACGTCCTGACTTTC.